A single T cell receptor (beta chain) is shown here with its context. The record originates from a study of CD8 T cells in Susac syndrome. As for the study in general: Patients with Susac syndrome were therapy-naive, treated with corticosteroids, or treated with intravenous immunoglobulin alone when blood was collected.

CDR1 is SGDLS, CDR2 YYNGEE, per germline. This CDR3 has 14 residues. V was shortened by 7 bases and J by 10 bases, with 18 bases between the two germline ends. Random hexamers primed reverse transcription of about 0.5 to 1 ug RNA. TCRdb independently ran MiXCR on the immunoSEQ multiplex PCR reads; one entry per CDR3 protein. The sample yields 75,000 to 80,000 distinct CDR3 sequences, roughly 95% seen once. V is TRBV9 and J is TRBJ1-6, with D perhaps TRBD1 (5 bases). The receptor was derived from a human donor with Susac syndrome. Sequencing was carried out using CD8+ T cells from PBMCs. In nucleotides, the CDR3 is TGTGCCAGCCAAATTGGGCAGGCAGGGTCACCCCTCCACTTT. Translated: CASQIGQAGSPLHF.